A single sample gave rise to the 20 T cell receptor beta chains below, sequenced in a study of T-cell reconstitution after alpha-beta-depleted transplantation in children. Preparation of the TCRbeta library involved a method that used unique molecular identifiers. TCRdb re-called the PCR reads with MiXCR, one entry per CDR3 protein. Here the sample spans 240,000 or so distinct CDR3 sequences, approximately 12% being singletons. The sample consisted of PBMCs from the stem cell graft donor, taken from the stem cell graft. These receptors were obtained from a human donor who donated a stem cell graft to a child with acute lymphoblastic leukemia.

A note on this clonotype: Being one base from a much bigger clone, this may be a read error. This CDR3 is missing its conserved last phenylalanine or tryptophan, likely due to a read error. This chain links TRBV5-1 with TRBJ1-2; unclear D gene. This CDR3 has 14 amino acids. V dropped 0 bases and J dropped 2 bases, with 8 bases sitting between them. Germline CDR1 and CDR2: SGHRS and YFSETQ. The CDR3 here is CASSLGAVNYGYTS. The DNA of the CDR3 is TGCGCCAGCAGCTTGGGAGCGGTGAACTATGGCTACACCTCC.

As DNA, the CDR3 is TGCAGTGCTAGTACTTGGGGACATGGTCATCAGCCCCAGCATTTT. Its translation is CSASTWGHGHQPQHF. V and J are TRBV20-1 and TRBJ1-5; D may be TRBD1 (6 bases). CDR3 length: 15 residues. CDR1 DFQATT and CDR2 SNEGSKA come from the germline V gene (reference sequence). V dropped 3 bases and J dropped 5 bases, with 17 bases sitting between them.

This clonotype was counted many times. V gene TRBV7-9 combines with J gene TRBJ1-4, with D hard to call. V lost 2 bases, J lost 0 bases, and 10 bases lay in between. This CDR3 has 16 amino acids. Per the germline V gene, CDR1 is SEHNR and CDR2 is FQNEAQ (reference sequence). Here the CDR3 DNA reads TGTGCCAGCAGCTTATCACTCAATCCAACTAATGAAAAACTGTTTTTT. It specifies CASSLSLNPTNEKLFF.

This clonotype came up many times. J is TRBJ2-2 and V is TRBV4-3; D is unresolved. This CDR3 is built from 14 residues. Trimming removed 0 bases from V and 7 bases from J, with 9 bases in between. Per germline, CDR1 LGHNA and CDR2 YSLEER. The CDR3 spells CASSQEGYGGELFF. Written as DNA, the CDR3 is TGCGCCAGCAGCCAAGAAGGGTACGGCGGGGAGCTGTTTTTT.

This clonotype was counted at least ten times. The chain combines TRBV27 with TRBJ2-7; D remains unclear. V lost 0 bases, J lost 6 bases, and 12 bases lay in between. Germline CDR1 reads MNHEY; CDR2 reads SMNVEV (reference sequence). The length of the CDR3 is 14 residues. For the CDR3, the DNA is TGTGCCAGCAGTTTATCCACAGTGTTGTCCGAGCAGTACTTC. Its protein product is CASSLSTVLSEQYF.

This clonotype was seen a few times. For the CDR3, the DNA is TGTGCCAGCAGGGGCGGCTACAATGAGCAGTTCTTC. Its protein product is CASRGGYNEQFF. J is TRBJ2-1 and V is TRBV2, with D uncertain. CDR1 and CDR2 (germline): SNHLY, FYNNEI. Deletions cut 6 bases from V and 3 bases from J, with 6 bases between. The length of the CDR3 is 12 residues.

This clonotype was observed many times. This chain connects TRBV7-9 to TRBJ2-5; D perhaps matches TRBD2 (5 bases). In germline, CDR1 is SEHNR, CDR2 FQNEAQ (reference sequence). This CDR3 contains 14 residues. The V end was cut by 5 bases, the J end by 2 bases, with 12 bases between. CDR3 protein: CASSESGAQETQYF. CDR3 sequence (DNA): TGTGCCAGCAGCGAAAGCGGAGCTCAAGAGACCCAGTACTTC.

This clonotype was recorded at least ten times. The V and J genes are TRBV11-2 and TRBJ1-1; TRBD1 is a possible D gene (6 bases). CDR1 SGHAT and CDR2 FQNNGV come from the germline V gene. V was clipped by 7 bases and J by 4 bases, with 16 bases between them. The CDR3 runs to 14 residues. CDR3 sequence (DNA): TGTGCCAGCACGTCGTCGGGGGGGGCCACTGAAGCTTTCTTT. Its translation: CASTSSGGATEAFF.

This clonotype was picked up many times. The rearrangement uses TRBV4-3 and TRBJ1-2; D ambiguous. Trimming cost V 0 bases and J 8 bases, with 13 bases left between them. In germline, CDR1 is LGHNA, CDR2 YSLEER. The CDR3 loop spans 14 amino acids. CDR3 sequence reads: CASSQEPTNSGYTF. The CDR3 region has the DNA TGCGCCAGCAGCCAAGAACCCACCAACAGCGGCTACACCTTC.

This clonotype came up many times. The chain uses TRBV5-1 and TRBJ2-2; no definite D call. Germline CDR1 and CDR2: SGHRS and YFSETQ. The CDR3 is 15 residues long. The ends were cut back, 4 bases at V and 1 base at J, with 11 bases in the middle. CDR3 sequence (DNA): TGCGCCAGCAGCACCGCCAAGTTGAACACCGGGGAGCTGTTTTTT. Protein product: CASSTAKLNTGELFF.

At least ten counts were recorded for this clonotype. The rearrangement uses TRBV4-3 and TRBJ2-2, with D unclear. This CDR3 comprises 15 residues. Germline-derived CDR1 and CDR2 are LGHNA and YSLEER. Trimming took off 0 bases at V and 4 bases at J, with 9 bases between the two ends. CDR3 loop: CASSQDPRATGELFF. In DNA, the CDR3 is TGCGCCAGCAGCCAAGATCCAAGGGCCACCGGGGAGCTGTTTTTT.

This chain links TRBV2 with TRBJ1-2; 11 nucleotides line up with TRBD1. The germline gives CDR1 SNHLY, CDR2 FYNNEI. The J segment lost 3 bases and the V segment lost 6 bases, leaving 15 bases of the junction unmatched. The CDR3 consists of 18 residues. For the CDR3, the DNA is TGTGCCAGCAGCCCTCTATCCCGGACAGGGGGCTTGGACTATGGCTACACCTTC. Amino acids: CASSPLSRTGGLDYGYTF. Full variable domain (outside the CDR3, taken from reference TRBV2 and TRBJ1-2): EPEVTQTPSHQVTQMGQEVILRCVPISNHLYFYWYRQILGQKVEFLVSFYNNEISEKSEIFDDQFSVERPDGSNFTLKIRSTKLEDSAMYFCASSPLSRTGGLDYGYTFGSGTRLTVV.

The table lists this clonotype with a few counts. This sequence joins TRBV25-1 and TRBJ1-1, with TRBD1 matching 8 bases. The ends lost 3 bases at V and 0 bases at J; junction bases unmatched: 9. The CDR3 loop spans 17 amino acids. CDR1 is MGHDK, CDR2 SYGVNS, per germline. The CDR3: CASSDGARGRLNTEAFF. CDR3 bases: TGTGCCAGCAGTGATGGGGCCAGGGGGCGATTGAACACTGAAGCTTTCTTT.

This clonotype came up many times. The chain employs TRBV29-1 and TRBJ1-2; 10 nucleotides align to TRBD1. The CDR3 length is 12 residues. Unmatched junction bases numbered 3, after V lost 7 bases and J lost 4 bases. Germline V gene lookup returns CDR1 SQVTM and CDR2 ANQGSEA. Written as DNA, the CDR3 is TGCAGCGCTGGACAGGGGGGCTATGGCTACACCTTC. This translates into CSAGQGGYGYTF. The full variable domain, in which reference TRBV29-1 and TRBJ1-2 provide the parts outside the CDR3, is SAVISQKPSRDICQRGTSLTIQCQVDSQVTMMFWYRQQPGQSLTLIATANQGSEATYESGFVIDKFPISRPNLTFSTLTVSNMSPEDSSIYLCSAGQGGYGYTFGSGTRLTVV.

This clonotype came up many times. V and J are TRBV5-5 and TRBJ2-2, with 8 bases fitting TRBD1. The junction had 7 bases not matched to a gene; V was cut back by 2 bases and J by 4 bases. There are 16 residues in the CDR3. Germline lookup yields CDR1 SGHKS and CDR2 YYEKEE (reference sequence). The CDR3 reads CASSLMRTGPTGELFF. CDR3 DNA sequence: TGTGCCAGCAGCTTAATGAGGACAGGGCCCACCGGGGAGCTGTTTTTT. The full variable domain, rest sourced from reference TRBV5-5 and TRBJ2-2, is DAGVTQSPTHLIKTRGQQVTLRCSPISGHKSVSWYQQVLGQGPQFIFQYYEKEERGRGNFPDRFSARQFPNYSSELNVNALLLGDSALYLCASSLMRTGPTGELFFGEGSRLTVL.

Many counts were recorded for this clonotype. The chain has TRBV4-2 and TRBJ1-5; possibly TRBD1 for D (6 bases). Germline V gives CDR1 LGHNA, CDR2 YNFKEQ. This CDR3 region has 15 residues. V was trimmed by 0 bases and J by 11 bases, leaving 17 bases between them. CDR3 nucleotide sequence: TGTGCCAGCAGCCAAGATCTTGGGGGGCTAGGGACCCAGCATTTT. The encoded protein is CASSQDLGGLGTQHF.

This clonotype was seen many times. The chain joins TRBV20-1 to TRBJ2-1; 11 bases line up with TRBD2. Germline CDR1 DFQATT, CDR2 SNEGSKA (reference sequence). The CDR3 is 15 residues long. Unmatched junction bases numbered 9, after V lost 4 bases and J lost 7 bases. CDR3 sequence: CSATSGTSGGNEQFF. Here the CDR3 DNA reads TGCAGTGCTACTTCCGGGACTAGCGGAGGTAATGAGCAGTTCTTC.

The sample holds many counts of this clonotype. J is TRBJ1-5 and V is TRBV3-1; D gene ambiguous. Germline lookup yields CDR1 LGHDT and CDR2 YNNKEL (reference sequence). V lost 1 base and J lost 6, with 10 bases in between. The length of the CDR3 is 14 residues. The CDR3 nucleotides are TGTGCCAGCAGCCAAGCGGGTCCGGGTCAGCCCCAGCATTTT. It specifies CASSQAGPGQPQHF.

J is TRBJ1-1 and V is TRBV30; 7 nucleotides agree with TRBD1. V shed 5 bases, J shed 4 bases, and the junction held 7 bases outside the gene matches. Germline V gives CDR1 GTSNPN, CDR2 SVGIG (reference sequence). The CDR3 covers 13 residues. The CDR3 spells CAWEGGLSTEAFF. Here the CDR3 DNA reads TGTGCCTGGGAAGGGGGCTTGAGCACTGAAGCTTTCTTT.

The rearrangement uses TRBV30 and TRBJ2-7, with D unresolved. V lost 0 bases and J lost 0, with 9 bases in between. The CDR3 loop spans 14 amino acids. Germline CDR1 is GTSNPN and CDR2 is SVGIG (reference sequence). In DNA form, the CDR3 reads TGTGCCTGGAGTGTATCTGCCAGCTCCTACGAGCAGTACTTC. As protein: CAWSVSASSYEQYF.